The 18 T cell receptor beta chains below were found in one sample sequenced in a study of shared clonotypes between healthy human individuals (dated by TCRdb to 2020 to 2021). Receptor libraries were prepared by the immunoSEQ multiplex PCR assay. This immuneACCESS table, as held by TCRdb, lists in-frame sequences with V and J called but not all clones. Of the missing ones, under half trace to an unresolved V gene in checked studies; the others have no known cause. Within this sample are approximately 1,500,000 clones, with approximately 98% of them counted one time only. Jointly, the top ten make up 0.45% of the sample. Material: naive CD4+ T cells sorted from blood. The sample's cell subset or site label is to be understood as: CD45RA+ positively selected. These receptors were collected from a man under 40 in good health.

In DNA form, the CDR3 reads TGTGCCAGCAGCTCACAGGGAGCTGAGCAGTTCTTC. Encoded protein: CASSSQGAEQFF. V gene TRBV7-3 combines with J gene TRBJ2-1; D perhaps matches TRBD1 (6 bases). V was trimmed by 4 bases and J by 9 bases, leaving 10 bases between them. The CDR3 covers 12 residues. The germline CDR1 and CDR2 sequences are SGHTA and FQGTGA.

V gene TRBV5-1 combines with J gene TRBJ2-2, with 7 bases fitting TRBD1. The CDR3 sequence is 16 residues long. With 3 bases clipped from V and 6 bases from J, the junction kept 11 bases outside the gene matches. Germline values: CDR1 SGHRS, CDR2 YFSETQ. The CDR3 DNA is TGCGCCAGCAGCTATACCCCCGGGACAGAGGCCGGGGAGCTGTTTTTT. Translated: CASSYTPGTEAGELFF.

The chain combines TRBV9 with TRBJ2-2, with TRBD2 identical over 7 bases. Trimming at V came to 5 bases and at J to 11 bases, leaving 12 bases not matched to a gene. Looked up from germline, CDR1 is SGDLS and CDR2 is YYNGEE. The CDR3 length is 14 residues. The CDR3 region is CASSAGTIPGELFF. The CDR3 DNA follows: TGTGCCAGCAGTGCCGGGACTATTCCAGGAGAGCTGTTTTTT.

The chain carries TRBV18 and TRBJ2-5; 12 bases agree with TRBD1. V trimming: 4 bases; J trimming: 2 bases; junction bases outside the gene matches: 8. The germline gives CDR1 KGHSH, CDR2 LQKENI. The CDR3 sequence is 17 residues long. In DNA, the CDR3 is TGTGCCAGCTCACTCCCCCGGGACAGGGGGCTTCAAGAGACCCAGTACTTC. Translation gives CASSLPRDRGLQETQYF.

The CDR3, as DNA: TGTGCTAGTGGTTTGGAATCCCCTCGCACCGGGGAGCTGTTTTTT. This sequence encodes CASGLESPRTGELFF. The V call is TRBV12-5, the J call TRBJ2-2; the D is unclear. The CDR3 consists of 15 residues. V was shortened by 1 base and J by 4 bases, with 10 bases between the two germline ends. The germline V gene has CDR1 LGHNT and CDR2 FRNRAP.

The rearrangement joins TRBV5-1 to TRBJ1-3, with D possibly TRBD1 on 5 matching bases. V gave up 4 bases and J gave up 0 bases, with 11 bases separating them. CDR3 size: 15 residues. Looked up from germline, CDR1 is SGHRS and CDR2 is YFSETQ. CDR3 nucleotides: TGCGCCAGCAGCCCGATAACAGGCTCTGGAAACACCATATATTTT. Its translation: CASSPITGSGNTIYF.

The V call is TRBV5-4, the J call TRBJ2-5; possibly TRBD2 for D (6 bases). Germline V gene sequence: CDR1 SGHNT, CDR2 YYREEE (reference sequence). V lost 2 bases and J lost 4, with 15 bases in between. This CDR3 has 15 amino acids. As DNA, the CDR3 is TGTGCCAGCAGCTTTCCGAGTGGGGGAGGAGAGACCCAGTACTTC. Encoded protein: CASSFPSGGGETQYF.

The chain has TRBV7-6 and TRBJ2-3, with D unclear. The CDR3 loop spans 12 amino acids. Per germline, CDR1 SGHVS and CDR2 FNYEAQ. Trimming shortened V by 5 bases and J by 5 bases, and 8 bases separated the two germline ends. CDR3 region: CASSHLRDTQYF. The CDR3, as DNA: TGTGCCAGCAGCCACCTTAGAGATACGCAGTATTTT.

In regard to this clone: Other nucleotide sequences in the sample specify the same CDR3. V and J are TRBV7-2 and TRBJ2-7; D remains ambiguous. Trimming removed 5 bases at V and 4 bases at J, with 9 bases between. Germline CDR1 and CDR2: SGHTA and FQGNSA. There are 12 residues in the CDR3. The CDR3 loop reads CASSPPAYEQYF. In nucleotides, the CDR3 is TGTGCCAGCAGCCCCCCCGCATACGAGCAGTACTTC.

This sequence joins TRBV5-4 and TRBJ2-5; 7 bases line up with TRBD1. The CDR3 has 16 residues. CDR1 is SGHNT and CDR2 is YYREEE in the germline V gene (reference sequence). J lost 7 bases, V lost 0 bases, and 12 bases had no gene match. CDR3 loop: CASSLEGDRVLGTQYF. The CDR3 nucleotides are TGTGCCAGCAGCTTGGAAGGTGACAGGGTATTGGGGACCCAGTACTTC.

J is TRBJ2-3 and V is TRBV9, with D possibly called TRBD1 or TRBD2 (5 bases each). Germline V CDR1 and CDR2: SGDLS, YYNGEE. Trimming cost V 4 bases and J 4 bases, with 28 bases left between them. The CDR3 consists of 19 residues. The CDR3 sequence is CASSPSNRSWDRGADTQYF. The CDR3 DNA follows: TGTGCCAGCAGCCCATCGAACCGCTCGTGGGACCGGGGAGCAGATACGCAGTATTTT.

The chain joins TRBV6-1 to TRBJ2-6; D unclear. Germline loops: CDR1 MNHNS, CDR2 SASEGT. The CDR3 sequence is 13 residues long. Between the trimmed V and J ends, which lost 6 bases and 3 bases, there was a span of 6 bases. The CDR3 DNA reads as TGTGCCAGCAGGAATGATGGGGCCAACGTCCTGACTTTC. Translation: CASRNDGANVLTF.

The J gene is TRBJ2-3, the V gene TRBV6-5; TRBD2 is a possible D gene (6 bases). This CDR3 region has 13 residues. Per germline, CDR1 MNHEY and CDR2 SVGAGI. V lost 6 bases and J 13 bases, leaving 20 bases between the germline ends. The CDR3 sequence: CASRFAGTSEEYF. DNA of the CDR3: TGTGCCAGCAGATTCGCCGGGACTTCCGAAGAGTATTTT.

This clone was counted once. In nucleotides, the CDR3 is TGTGCCAGCAGTTACCGATGGGGCAATCAGCCCCAGCATTTT. This sequence encodes CASSYRWGNQPQHF. J is TRBJ1-5 and V is TRBV6-6; D is unclear. Trimming cost V 2 bases and J 2 bases, with 7 bases left between them. The CDR3 runs 14 residues. The germline gives CDR1 MNHNY, CDR2 SVGAGI (reference sequence).

The chain links TRBV6-5 to TRBJ2-7; D perhaps matches TRBD1 (5 bases). Germline V gene lookup returns CDR1 MNHEY and CDR2 SVGAGI. The CDR3 has 12 amino acids. Trimming left V 5 bases short and J 3 bases short, with 8 bases between. The CDR3 loop reads CASSGADYEQYF. The CDR3 region has the DNA TGTGCCAGCAGTGGGGCCGACTACGAGCAGTACTTC.

This chain links TRBV29-1 with TRBJ2-5; 8 positions agree with TRBD1. The CDR3 is made up of 15 amino acids. Germline CDR1 is SQVTM and CDR2 is ANQGSEA. J was trimmed by 1 base and V by 5 bases; bases with no gene match: 9. The CDR3 reads CSVPRETGAQETQYF. CDR3 coding DNA: TGCAGCGTTCCCCGAGAGACAGGGGCCCAAGAGACCCAGTACTTC.

The J gene is TRBJ2-1, the V gene TRBV6-5; D might be TRBD2 (6 bases). CDR1 is MNHEY, CDR2 SVGAGI, per germline. The CDR3 runs 16 residues. V was cut by 2 bases and J by 0 bases, with 11 bases left in between. The CDR3 DNA follows: TGTGCCAGCAGTTACGCGGGACCGGCCTCCTACAATGAGCAGTTCTTC. This codes for CASSYAGPASYNEQFF.

The chain uses TRBV28 and TRBJ1-2; the D is unclear. Between the trimmed V and J ends, which lost 6 bases and 1 base, there was a span of 9 bases. The length of the CDR3 is 13 residues. Germline V CDR1 and CDR2: MDHEN, SYDVKM. DNA for the CDR3: TGTGCCAGCAGCTCCGAGAATAACTATGGCTACACCTTC. This gives the protein CASSSENNYGYTF.